Below are 8 T cell receptor beta chains sequenced from a single sample in a study of T cells after yellow fever vaccination. From the 5' RACE reads, TCRdb called clonotypes with MiXCR, one entry per CDR3 protein. In the table there are fewer than 400,000 distinct CDR3 sequences, 6.2% of which are singletons. This sample comprised PBMCs, obtained 5 days after the yellow fever booster vaccination. The receptors stem from a young man who received the YFV17D yellow fever vaccine.

V is TRBV7-9 and J is TRBJ1-2, with 8 bases matching TRBD1. This CDR3 comprises 13 residues. V trimming: 5 bases; J trimming: 7 bases; junction bases outside the gene matches: 6. CDR1 is SEHNR, CDR2 FQNEAQ, per germline (reference sequence). CDR3 nucleotides: TGTGCCAGCAGCCGACAGGGGAATTTTGGCTACACCTTC. Translated, it gives CASSRQGNFGYTF.

The V gene is TRBV7-9, the J gene TRBJ2-2; D remains ambiguous. Trimming removed 1 base from V and 3 bases from J, with 12 bases in between. The CDR3 sequence is 16 residues long. Germline CDR1 SEHNR, CDR2 FQNEAQ (reference sequence). CDR3 amino acids: CASSLDWAGYTGELFF. CDR3 nucleotides: TGTGCCAGCAGCTTAGACTGGGCAGGCTACACCGGGGAGCTGTTTTTT.

The chain links TRBV5-1 to TRBJ2-4, with D unresolved. CDR3 length: 14 residues. CDR1 is SGHRS, CDR2 YFSETQ, per germline. Between the trimmed V and J ends, which lost 4 bases and 8 bases, there was a span of 16 bases. The CDR3 loop reads CASSLDMFRDIQYF. CDR3 DNA sequence: TGCGCCAGCAGCCTAGACATGTTTAGGGACATTCAGTACTTC. Full variable domain (rest looked up from reference TRBV5-1 and TRBJ2-4): KAGVTQTPRYLIKTRGQQVTLSCSPISGHRSVSWYQQTPGQGLQFLFEYFSETQRNKGNFPGRFSGRQFSNSRSEMNVSTLELGDSALYLCASSLDMFRDIQYFGAGTRLSVL.

This clonotype has at least ten counts. The gene calls are TRBV7-4 and TRBJ2-7, with a weak D call TRBD1 (6 bases). Trimming pared 5 bases from V and 11 bases from J, leaving 19 bases between. The germline gives CDR1 SGHVT, CDR2 SQSDAQ. This CDR3 has 13 amino acids. Here the CDR3 reads CASSHGTRQGKYF. As DNA, the CDR3 is TGTGCCAGCAGCCACGGGACACGCCAGGGGAAGTACTTC.

The chain has TRBV7-2 and TRBJ2-1; no clear D gene. The CDR3 runs 15 residues. Germline assignment: CDR1 SGHTA and CDR2 FQGNSA. Trimming left V 2 bases short and J 1 base short, with 9 bases between. CDR3 loop: CASSLMVGSYNEQFF. CDR3 nucleotides: TGTGCCAGCAGCTTAATGGTGGGGTCCTACAATGAGCAGTTCTTC.

The chain combines TRBV7-2 with TRBJ1-5; D is undetermined. Trimming shortened V by 8 bases and J by 9 bases, and 14 bases separated the two germline ends. There are 12 residues in the CDR3. From germline, CDR1 is SGHTA and CDR2 FQGNSA. The CDR3 nucleotides are TGTGCCAGCTCGGCAGGCCCGGGGCCCCAGCATTTT. This gives the protein CASSAGPGPQHF.

The chain has TRBV7-6 and TRBJ2-1, with a possible D match to TRBD2 (5 bases). The CDR3 totals 13 residues. Germline V gene data show CDR1 as SGHVS and CDR2 as FNYEAQ. Trimming removed 2 bases at V and 9 bases at J, with 11 bases between. The CDR3 is CASSLNLAFEQFF. The CDR3 DNA sequence: TGTGCCAGCAGCTTAAATCTAGCTTTTGAGCAGTTCTTC.

This clonotype was detected many times. The V and J genes are TRBV5-1 and TRBJ2-7; D might be TRBD1 or TRBD2, each matching 5 bases. The germline V gene has CDR1 SGHRS and CDR2 YFSETQ. Trimming took off 1 base at V and 8 bases at J, with 10 bases between the two ends. This CDR3 is 12 amino acids long. CDR3 amino acids: CASSLIGDQQYF. The DNA for the CDR3 is TGCGCCAGCAGCTTGATAGGGGACCAGCAGTACTTC.